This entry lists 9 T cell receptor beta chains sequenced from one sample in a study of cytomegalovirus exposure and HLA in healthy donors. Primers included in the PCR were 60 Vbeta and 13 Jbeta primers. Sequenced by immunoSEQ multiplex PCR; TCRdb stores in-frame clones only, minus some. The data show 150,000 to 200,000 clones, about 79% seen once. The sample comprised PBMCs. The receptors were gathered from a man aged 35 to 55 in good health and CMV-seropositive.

This CDR3 is CASSLDRGPYNEQFF. DNA for the CDR3: TGTGCCAGCAGCTTGGACAGGGGGCCCTACAATGAGCAGTTCTTC. V gene TRBV7-2 combines with J gene TRBJ2-1, with 11 nucleotides matching TRBD1. V dropped 3 bases and J dropped 2; count of bases not matched to a gene: 0. The CDR3 extends over 15 amino acids. Germline loops: CDR1 SGHTA, CDR2 FQGNSA.

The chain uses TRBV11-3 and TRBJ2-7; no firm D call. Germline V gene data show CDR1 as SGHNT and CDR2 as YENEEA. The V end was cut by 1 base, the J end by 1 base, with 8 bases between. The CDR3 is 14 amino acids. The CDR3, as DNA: TGTGCCAGCAGCTTAGTGGGCCGTTCCTACGAGCAGTACTTC. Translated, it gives CASSLVGRSYEQYF. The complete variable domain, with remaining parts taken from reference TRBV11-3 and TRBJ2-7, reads EAGVVQSPRYKIIEKKQPVAFWCNPISGHNTLYWYLQNLGQGPELLIRYENEEAVDDSQLPKDRFSAERLKGVDSTLKIQPAELGDSAVYLCASSLVGRSYEQYFGPGTRLTVT.

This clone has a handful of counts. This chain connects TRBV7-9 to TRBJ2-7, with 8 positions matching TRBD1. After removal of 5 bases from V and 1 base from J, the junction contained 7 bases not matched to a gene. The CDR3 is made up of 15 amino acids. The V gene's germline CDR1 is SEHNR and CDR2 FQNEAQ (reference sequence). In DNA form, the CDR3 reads TGTGCCAGCAGCCATGGACAGGGAATATCCTACGAGCAGTACTTC. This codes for CASSHGQGISYEQYF.

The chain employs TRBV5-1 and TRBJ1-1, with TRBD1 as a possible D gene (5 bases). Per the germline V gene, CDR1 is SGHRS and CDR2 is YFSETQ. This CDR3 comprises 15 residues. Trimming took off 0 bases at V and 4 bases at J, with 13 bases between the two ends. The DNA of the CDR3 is TGCGCCAGCAGCTTGGCTCAGGGATTGGGCACTGAAGCTTTCTTT. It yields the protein CASSLAQGLGTEAFF.

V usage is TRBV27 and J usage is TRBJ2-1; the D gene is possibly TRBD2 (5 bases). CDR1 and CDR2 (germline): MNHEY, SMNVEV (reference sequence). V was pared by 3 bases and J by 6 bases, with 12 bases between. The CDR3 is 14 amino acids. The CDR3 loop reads CASSFGGFVNEQFF. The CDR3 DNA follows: TGTGCCAGCAGTTTCGGCGGGTTTGTCAATGAGCAGTTCTTC.

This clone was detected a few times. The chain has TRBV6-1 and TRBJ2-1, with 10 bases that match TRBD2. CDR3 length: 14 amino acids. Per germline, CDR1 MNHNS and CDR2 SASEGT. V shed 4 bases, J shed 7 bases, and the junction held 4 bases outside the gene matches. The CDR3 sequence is CASSGTSGTNEQFF. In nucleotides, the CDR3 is TGTGCCAGCAGTGGTACTAGCGGGACTAATGAGCAGTTCTTC.

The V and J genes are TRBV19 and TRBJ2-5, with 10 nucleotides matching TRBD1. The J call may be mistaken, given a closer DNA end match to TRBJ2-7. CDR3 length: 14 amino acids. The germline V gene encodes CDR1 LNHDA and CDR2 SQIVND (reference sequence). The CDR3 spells CASTRTGGGYEQYF. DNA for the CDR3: TGTGCCAGTACCCGGACAGGGGGTGGCTACGAGCAGTACTTC.

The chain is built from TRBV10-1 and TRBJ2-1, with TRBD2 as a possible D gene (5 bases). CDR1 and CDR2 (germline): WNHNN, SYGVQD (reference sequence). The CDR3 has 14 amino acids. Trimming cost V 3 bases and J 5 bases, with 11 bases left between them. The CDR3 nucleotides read TGCGCCAGCAGTGAAGGAACAGCGGACAATGAGCAGTTCTTC. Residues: CASSEGTADNEQFF.

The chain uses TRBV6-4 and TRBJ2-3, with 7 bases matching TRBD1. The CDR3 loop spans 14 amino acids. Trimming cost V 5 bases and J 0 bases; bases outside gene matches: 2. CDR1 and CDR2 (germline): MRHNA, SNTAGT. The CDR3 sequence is CASSRQGSTDTQYF. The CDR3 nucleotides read TGTGCCAGCAGTCGACAGGGTAGCACAGATACGCAGTATTTT.